This T cell receptor beta chain was recovered during a study of T cell responses to AZD1222 COVID-19 vaccine. The CDR3 contains 16 residues. Germline CDR1 and CDR2: MNHNS and SASEGT. The ends lost 3 bases at V and 4 bases at J; junction bases unmatched: 10. The protocol was immunoSEQ multiplex PCR, while the TCRdb copy is restricted to in-frame clones and leaves out a portion. The data contain 130,000 to 150,000 clones, 90% to 95% of them singletons. The TCR comes from an adult in good health. This chain joins TRBV6-1 and TRBJ2-3, with 7 bases fitting TRBD1. The sample consisted of peripheral blood, taken on day 0 of AZD1222 vaccination. The CDR3 nucleotides read TGTGCCAGCAGTGATAAGCAGGGGGATAGTGCAGATACGCAGTATTTT. It encodes CASSDKQGDSADTQYF.